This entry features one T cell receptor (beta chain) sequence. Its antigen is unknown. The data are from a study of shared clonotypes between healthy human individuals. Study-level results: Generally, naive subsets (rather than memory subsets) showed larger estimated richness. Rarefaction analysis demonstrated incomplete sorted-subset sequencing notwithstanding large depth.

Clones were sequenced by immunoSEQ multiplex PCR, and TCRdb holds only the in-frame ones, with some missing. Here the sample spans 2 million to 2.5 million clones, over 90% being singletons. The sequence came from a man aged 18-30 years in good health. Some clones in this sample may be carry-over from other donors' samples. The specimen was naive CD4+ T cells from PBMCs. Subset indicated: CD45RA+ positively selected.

CDR3 coding DNA: TGTGCCAGCATCTCACCAGGAGCGAACACTGAAGCTTTCTTT. Amino acid sequence: CASISPGANTEAFF. The rearrangement links TRBV5-5 to TRBJ1-1; D remains unclear. Germline V gene data show CDR1 as SGHKS and CDR2 as YYEKEE (reference sequence). Trimming removed 6 bases from V and 1 base from J, with 13 bases in between. This CDR3 comprises 14 residues.